This T cell receptor (beta chain) was sequenced in a study of T-cell memory formation after mild COVID-19. Trimming pared 3 bases from V and 6 bases from J, leaving 30 bases between. Germline assignment: CDR1 KGHSH and CDR2 LQKENI. The CDR3 runs 19 residues. With respect to this clonotype: Antigen: not known.

Study findings and constraints: SARS-CoV-2 specificity of second-wave clones peaking day 37 was unconfirmed.

TCRdb independently ran MiXCR on the 5' RACE reads; one entry per CDR3 protein. The sample includes about 400,000 distinct CDR3 sequences, 15% to 20% of them seen just once. Sequenced input: PBMCs or a T cell subset sorted from them (not recorded which). This clonotype originated in a man aged 18 to 30 who had mild COVID-19 (a few samples of this study predate the infection). Cell type and time point are not known. V is TRBV18 and J is TRBJ2-7; the D gene is possibly TRBD1 (5 bases). The CDR3 DNA follows: TGTGCCAGCTCACCCTCACAGGCCCGCAGTGGGCTAGGCCTGGGCGAGCAGTACGTC. It yields the protein CASSPSQARSGLGLGEQYV.